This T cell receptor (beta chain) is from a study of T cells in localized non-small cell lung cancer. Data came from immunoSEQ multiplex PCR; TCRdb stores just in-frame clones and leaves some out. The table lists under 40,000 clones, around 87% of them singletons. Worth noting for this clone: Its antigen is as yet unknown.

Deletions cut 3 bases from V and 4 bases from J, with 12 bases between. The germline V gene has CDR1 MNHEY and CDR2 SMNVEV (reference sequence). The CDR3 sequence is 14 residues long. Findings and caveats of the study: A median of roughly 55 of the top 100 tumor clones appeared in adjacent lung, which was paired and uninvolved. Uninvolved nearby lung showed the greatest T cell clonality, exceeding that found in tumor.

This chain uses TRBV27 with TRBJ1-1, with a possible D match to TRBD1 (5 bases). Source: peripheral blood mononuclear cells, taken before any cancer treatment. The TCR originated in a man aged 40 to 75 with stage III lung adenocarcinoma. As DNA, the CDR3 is TGTGCCAGCAGTTTCGTTGGGGGGGTCACTGAAGCTTTCTTT. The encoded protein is CASSFVGGVTEAFF.